This T cell receptor beta chain was captured in a study of OX40 agonist ivuxolimab in advanced cancers. Across the study: Among those treated, three patients had partial responses, one with hepatocellular carcinoma and two with cutaneous melanoma.

V dropped 6 bases and J dropped 8 bases, with 16 bases sitting between them. Germline V gene lookup returns CDR1 SNHLY and CDR2 FYNNEI. This CDR3 comprises 13 residues. Sequenced by immunoSEQ multiplex PCR; TCRdb stores in-frame clones only, minus some. The data contain tens of thousands of clones, roughly 87% of them seen just once; the ten biggest clones take up less than 0.4%. With baseline, cycle 4 day 1, and cycle 7 day 1 as timepoints, blood was sampled. The chain recombines TRBV2 with TRBJ1-2, with D unclear. Sample: CD4+ or CD8+ T cells sorted from blood, taken in a trial of the OX40 agonist ivuxolimab. This receptor was taken from an adult with an advanced solid tumor such as melanoma, head and neck, liver or kidney cancer. The CDR3 is CASRGNLRTGYTF. CDR3 nucleotides: TGTGCCAGCAGGGGGAACCTGCGAACAGGCTACACCTTC.